This T cell receptor (beta chain) derives from a study of OX40 agonist ivuxolimab in advanced cancers. Study-level results: At 0.1 to 3.0 mg/kg, CD4+ and CD8+ blood T cells expanded clonally by week 6. Among the least clonally expanded were partial responders at 0.1-3.0 mg/kg.

Systemic immunosuppression or autoimmune disease history was grounds to exclude patients. Drawing of blood for sampling happened at baseline, at cycle 4 day 1, and at cycle 7 day 1. A word on this clone: What it recognizes is unknown.

The data were produced by immunoSEQ multiplex PCR, yet TCRdb's version contains in-frame clones alone and is incomplete. The sample contains over 85,000 clones, 85% to 95% of which appear only once. Sequences were derived from CD4+ or CD8+ T cells sorted from blood, sampled in a trial of the OX40 agonist ivuxolimab. The sequence was collected from an adult with an advanced solid tumor such as melanoma, head and neck, liver or kidney cancer.

CDR3 DNA sequence: TGTGCCAGCAGCCGGACAAGAGAATCCAACACTGAAGCTTTCTTT. This gives the protein CASSRTRESNTEAFF. The chain couples TRBV6-5 to TRBJ1-1; TRBD1 might be the D (5 bases). This CDR3 has 15 residues. Trimming pared 6 bases from V and 2 bases from J, leaving 16 bases between. CDR1 and CDR2 (germline): MNHEY, SVGAGI.